This T cell receptor beta chain appears in the sequencing data of a study of radiotherapy plus CTLA-4 blockade in lung cancer listed by TCRdb under 2018. Background for the entire study: Among enrolled patients, approximately 18% had an objective response and 25% to 35% reached disease control.

In this study, focal radiation therapy paired with CTLA-4 blockade (ipilimumab) was tested in patients who had chemo-refractory metastatic non-small-cell lung cancer. Library construction relied on the immunoSEQ multiplex PCR assay. The table was pulled from immuneACCESS by TCRdb, which kept in-frame rearrangements only. Such tables lose some clones; where checked, under half of the loss comes from unresolved V genes, and the rest has no known cause. The sample has 95,000 to 150,000 clones on record, about 87% of them singletons. Approximately 7% of the sample belongs to the ten largest clones. The CDR3 goes from the cysteine to the phenylalanine over 17 residues. CDR3 DNA is the only sequence kept; it has 51 bases, read in frame from the first base. Via the germline V gene, CDR1 is LGHNT and CDR2 FRNRAP. The V end gives up 5 bases and the J end 5 bases, leaving 16 bases in the junction not matched to a gene.

About this clone: Its antigen is still unknown. Base qualities were left out, and no much larger clone turns up one base away.

Summary of the overall study and its limitations: The strongest predictors of response, as reported, were early dynamic changes in blood T cell clones along with a rise in serum interferon-beta after radiation. TCR clones derived from tumors expanded in peripheral blood after treatment with radiotherapy and ipilimumab.

The source material was peripheral blood, sampled from a patient treated with radiotherapy plus ipilimumab. The chain uses TRBV12-5 and TRBJ2-5; the central 8 bases match TRBD2. This TCR was recovered from a human donor with non-small cell lung cancer that progressed on radiotherapy plus ipilimumab. Here is the DNA: TGTGCTAGTGGTGAACGAGTAGCGGGACGGTTTCGGGAGACCCAGTACTTC. Translated, this gives CASGERVAGRFRETQYF.